The 32 T cell receptor beta chains below were found in one sample sequenced in a study of cytomegalovirus exposure and HLA in healthy donors. Primers for the PCR totalled 60 Vbeta and 13 Jbeta. Sequenced by immunoSEQ multiplex PCR; TCRdb stores in-frame clones only, minus some. The sample has tens of thousands of clones, roughly 85% seen once. Sequencing was done on a sample of PBMCs. These receptor sequences come from a female donor in good health and CMV-seronegative.

The table lists this clone with a count of one. The V gene is TRBV27, the J gene TRBJ2-3; D possibly corresponds to TRBD1 (6 bases). The CDR3 has 15 residues. V shed 2 bases and J shed 6 bases, with 15 bases lying between them. The germline CDR1 and CDR2 sequences are MNHEY and SMNVEV (reference sequence). CDR3 sequence: CASSLMETQGDTQYF. The CDR3 DNA follows: TGTGCCAGCAGTTTAATGGAGACCCAGGGGGATACGCAGTATTTT.

This clone has more than one count but fewer than ten. The gene calls are TRBV27 and TRBJ1-2; maybe TRBD1 (5 bases). This CDR3 has 12 amino acids. Looked up from germline, CDR1 is MNHEY and CDR2 is SMNVEV (reference sequence). V dropped 2 bases and J dropped 6 bases, with 7 bases sitting between them. Here the CDR3 DNA reads TGTGCCAGCAGTTTAACAGGTGATGGCTACACCTTC. Protein product: CASSLTGDGYTF.

The CDR3 loop reads CSVERENTEAFF. Here the CDR3 DNA reads TGCAGCGTTGAGAGGGAGAACACTGAAGCTTTCTTT. V and J are TRBV29-1 and TRBJ1-1; no clear D. Deletions cut 3 bases from V and 1 base from J, with 6 bases between. The CDR3 has 12 amino acids. Looked up from germline, CDR1 is SQVTM and CDR2 is ANQGSEA.

The rearrangement uses TRBV27 and TRBJ1-2; no definite D call. Trimming pared 8 bases from V and 0 bases from J, leaving 19 bases between. The CDR3 sequence is 16 residues long. CDR1 is MNHEY, CDR2 SMNVEV, per germline (reference sequence). The CDR3 here is CASLPRGPGTNYGYTF. CDR3 nucleotide sequence: TGTGCCAGCCTCCCGCGCGGGCCGGGAACTAACTATGGCTACACCTTC.

V gene TRBV7-9 combines with J gene TRBJ2-1; D gene unclear. The CDR3 has 16 amino acids. V was shortened by 5 bases and J by 0 bases, with 14 bases between the two germline ends. The V gene's germline CDR1 is SEHNR and CDR2 FQNEAQ (reference sequence). The CDR3 DNA reads TGTGCCAGCAGCGATAGAGGTTCTAGCTCCTACAATGAGCAGTTCTTC. It yields the protein CASSDRGSSSYNEQFF.

This chain joins TRBV28 and TRBJ2-3, with D maybe TRBD2 (5 bases). Germline V gene sequence: CDR1 MDHEN, CDR2 SYDVKM. CDR3 size: 14 residues. With 3 bases removed from V and 0 bases from J, the gap between germline ends came to 7 bases. The CDR3 spells CASSFQRSTDTQYF. The CDR3 DNA reads TGTGCCAGCAGTTTTCAGCGGAGCACAGATACGCAGTATTTT.

This clone was observed a few times. The chain has TRBV6-4 and TRBJ2-3; weak D call: TRBD1 (7 bases). Between the trimmed V and J ends, which lost 6 bases and 2 bases, there was a span of 12 bases. The germline V gene encodes CDR1 MRHNA and CDR2 SNTAGT. The CDR3 is 14 amino acids. CDR3 nucleotides: TGTGCCAGCAGCCGGGGGACAGCCACAGATACGCAGTATTTT. Its protein is CASSRGTATDTQYF.

The gene calls are TRBV19 and TRBJ1-2; unclear D gene. Germline V lookup: CDR1 LNHDA, CDR2 SQIVND (reference sequence). V shed 1 base and J shed 8 bases, with 14 bases lying between them. CDR3 length: 14 residues. CDR3 loop: CASSIAGRGRGYTF. The CDR3, as DNA: TGTGCCAGTAGTATAGCCGGCCGAGGAAGGGGCTACACCTTC.

The V and J genes are TRBV4-2 and TRBJ2-1, with TRBD2 identical over 10 bases. This CDR3 has 18 amino acids. From germline, CDR1 is LGHNA and CDR2 YNFKEQ. With V trimmed by 0 bases and J by 5 bases, 10 bases remained unmatched. The CDR3 region has the DNA TGTGCCAGCAGCCAAGATAGCACAACTAGCGGGACAAACAATGAGCAGTTCTTC. Amino acid sequence: CASSQDSTTSGTNNEQFF.

The V and J genes are TRBV5-1 and TRBJ2-7; 7 bases agree with TRBD1. V dropped 5 bases and J dropped 3; count of bases not matched to a gene: 5. The CDR3 length is 13 residues. Germline values: CDR1 SGHRS, CDR2 YFSETQ. The chain's CDR3 is CASSSGQLYEQYF. DNA of the CDR3: TGCGCCAGCAGTTCGGGACAGCTCTACGAGCAGTACTTC.

The rearrangement joins TRBV6-5 to TRBJ2-1, with 9 bases lining up with TRBD2. Germline values: CDR1 MNHEY, CDR2 SVGAGI. J gave up 7 bases and V 5 bases, and 3 bases lay outside the gene matches. The CDR3 loop spans 13 amino acids. The DNA for the CDR3 is TGTGCCAGCAGTACCGGACTAGCGAATGAGCAGTTCTTC. Its protein is CASSTGLANEQFF.

V gene TRBV21-1 combines with J gene TRBJ2-3; the table names TRBD2, a call not compared with the DNA. TRBV21-1 is given as a pseudogene. The CDR3 contains 16 residues. CDR3 region: CASSKGPGGRGGTQYF. In DNA form, the CDR3 reads TGTGCCAGCAGCAAAGGTCCGGGGGGGCGGGGTGGTACGCAGTATTTT.

The chain recombines TRBV28 with TRBJ1-2, with D tentatively TRBD1 (6 bases). Germline loops: CDR1 MDHEN, CDR2 SYDVKM. The V gene lost 3 bases and the J gene lost 4 bases, with 21 bases spanning the gap. The CDR3 runs to 17 residues. The CDR3 sequence: CASSLVAPPGQFYGYTF. The DNA of the CDR3 is TGTGCCAGCAGTTTGGTGGCTCCCCCAGGACAGTTCTATGGCTACACCTTC.

This chain uses TRBV7-9 with TRBJ2-3, with 8 bases matching TRBD2. This CDR3 is 16 amino acids long. With 7 bases clipped from V and 1 base from J, the junction kept 10 bases outside the gene matches. Germline CDR1 is SEHNR and CDR2 is FQNEAQ (reference sequence). The CDR3 spells CASKGGAGGGTDTQYF. The CDR3 DNA reads TGTGCCAGCAAGGGGGGGGCGGGGGGCGGCACAGATACGCAGTATTTT.

V is TRBV5-4 and J is TRBJ2-3; 11 bases are a match to TRBD2. Losses at the gene ends were 4 bases for V and 6 bases for J; bases not matched to a gene: 13. CDR3 length: 17 amino acids. Germline CDR1 reads SGHNT; CDR2 reads YYREEE (reference sequence). The CDR3 loop reads CASSNHIAGGPADTQYF. In DNA, the CDR3 is TGTGCCAGCAGCAACCATATAGCGGGGGGGCCCGCTGATACGCAGTATTTT.

This clone was detected only a few times. The chain links TRBV6-1 to TRBJ1-5; 9 positions agree with TRBD1. V shed 1 base, J shed 5 bases, and the junction held 3 bases outside the gene matches. The CDR3 has 15 residues. Germline V gene sequence: CDR1 MNHNS, CDR2 SASEGT. This chain's CDR3 is CASSEDRGLYQPQHF. The CDR3 coding sequence is TGTGCCAGCAGTGAAGACAGGGGGCTGTATCAGCCCCAGCATTTT.

V gene TRBV23-1 combines with J gene TRBJ2-7; tentative D call: TRBD1 (5 bases). TRBV23-1 is an ORF for which the function is uncertain. This CDR3 has 15 amino acids. Trimming shortened V by 4 bases and J by 1 base, and 14 bases separated the two germline ends. Here the CDR3 reads CASSLNHRNSYEQYF. The CDR3 DNA is TGCGCCAGCAGTCTCAATCACAGGAATTCCTACGAGCAGTACTTC.

V usage is TRBV27 and J usage is TRBJ2-2, with TRBD2 as a possible D gene (6 bases). V dropped 7 bases and J dropped 7 bases, with 19 bases sitting between them. This CDR3 region has 15 residues. The V gene's germline CDR1 is MNHEY and CDR2 SMNVEV (reference sequence). DNA for the CDR3: TGTGCCAGCACCTTAGGGCCGGTCGGGAGCGGGGAGCTGTTTTTT. Protein sequence: CASTLGPVGSGELFF.

The CDR3 region is CASRRGEGWDGYTF. DNA of the CDR3: TGTGCCAGCAGGCGGGGGGAGGGCTGGGATGGCTACACCTTC. This sequence joins TRBV6-5 and TRBJ1-2; TRBD1 is a possible D gene (5 bases). Germline V gives CDR1 MNHEY, CDR2 SVGAGI. The ends were cut back, 6 bases at V and 6 bases at J, with 17 bases in the middle. The CDR3 is 14 residues long.

This rearrangement joins TRBV28 to TRBJ1-5, with a weak D call TRBD1 (5 bases). From germline, CDR1 is MDHEN and CDR2 SYDVKM. Trimming stripped 2 bases from V and 0 bases from J, with 11 bases between. The CDR3 is 16 residues long. Written as DNA, the CDR3 is TGTGCCAGCAGTTTAGGGGGGGGAAATAGCAATCAGCCCCAGCATTTT. As protein: CASSLGGGNSNQPQHF. The entire variable domain, with the rest obtained from reference TRBV28 and TRBJ1-5, is as follows: DVKVTQSSRYLVKRTGEKVFLECVQDMDHENMFWYRQDPGLGLRLIYFSYDVKMKEKGDIPEGYSVSREKKERFSLILESASTNQTSMYLCASSLGGGNSNQPQHFGDGTRLSIL.

A word on this clone: Other DNA sequences of this sample code for an identical CDR3. V and J are TRBV2 and TRBJ1-1; TRBD1 is a possible D gene (6 bases). Per the germline V gene, CDR1 is SNHLY and CDR2 is FYNNEI. The CDR3 totals 14 residues. The V end was cut by 5 bases, the J end by 1 base, with 11 bases between. This CDR3 reads CASSQQGGNTEAFF. CDR3 nucleotides: TGTGCCAGCAGTCAGCAAGGGGGGAACACTGAAGCTTTCTTT.

This clone was picked up one time. The chain uses TRBV28 and TRBJ1-3; D ambiguous. Germline-derived CDR1 and CDR2 are MDHEN and SYDVKM. CDR3 length: 16 residues. Trimming took off 3 bases at V and 0 bases at J, with 12 bases between the two ends. This chain's CDR3 is CASSFTSTSSGNTIYF. The CDR3 DNA is TGTGCCAGCAGTTTTACCTCCACGAGCTCTGGAAACACCATATATTTT.

This clone turned up a few times. The rearrangement joins TRBV25-1 to TRBJ1-1, with TRBD1 matching 7 bases. Trimming took 3 bases from V and 0 from J; bases not matched to a gene: 7. This CDR3 region has 16 residues. Germline V gives CDR1 MGHDK, CDR2 SYGVNS. The CDR3 reads CASSDEGQKMNTEAFF. The CDR3 bases are TGTGCCAGCAGTGACGAGGGACAGAAGATGAACACTGAAGCTTTCTTT.

The chain is built from TRBV2 and TRBJ2-5, with 14 bases fitting TRBD2. V gave up 1 base and J gave up 4 bases; unmatched junction bases: 5. This CDR3 spans 17 amino acids. Germline CDR1 reads SNHLY; CDR2 reads FYNNEI. In DNA, the CDR3 is TGTGCCAGCAGTGAAGAGACTAGCGGGAGGGGCCCAGAGACCCAGTACTTC. Translating it yields CASSEETSGRGPETQYF.

The chain combines TRBV5-8 with TRBJ1-6; 9 bases are a match to TRBD1. CDR3 length: 15 amino acids. Germline V lookup: CDR1 SGHTS, CDR2 YDEGEE. Losses at the gene ends were 4 bases for V and 9 bases for J; bases not matched to a gene: 8. The CDR3 DNA reads as TGTGCCAGCAGCGCGGACAGGGGTTCGCTTTCACCCCTCCACTTT. Translating it yields CASSADRGSLSPLHF.

The V call is TRBV6-1, the J call TRBJ1-2, with D possibly being TRBD1 (5 bases). This CDR3 has 15 residues. V was trimmed by 6 bases and J by 5 bases, leaving 19 bases between them. Germline V CDR1 and CDR2: MNHNS, SASEGT. The CDR3 loop reads CASSTGRAVSYGYTF. The CDR3 nucleotides are TGTGCCAGCAGCACCGGCAGGGCCGTATCTTATGGCTACACCTTC.

The V and J genes are TRBV7-9 and TRBJ2-2, with TRBD2 as a possible D gene (6 bases). Trimming cost V 6 bases and J 1 base, with 15 bases left between them. This CDR3 is 16 amino acids long. In germline, CDR1 is SEHNR, CDR2 FQNEAQ (reference sequence). This chain's CDR3 is CASSPAGNWNTGELFF. The CDR3 DNA reads as TGTGCCAGCAGTCCGGCGGGGAATTGGAACACCGGGGAGCTGTTTTTT.

This chain links TRBV11-2 with TRBJ2-5; 11 bases align to TRBD2. J was trimmed by 5 bases and V by 1 base; bases with no gene match: 3. From germline, CDR1 is SGHAT and CDR2 FQNNGV. This CDR3 contains 15 residues. The CDR3 DNA follows: TGTGCCAGCAGCTTAGGGGCTAGCGGGGGGGAGACCCAGTACTTC. As protein: CASSLGASGGETQYF.

This clone has just one count. This chain uses TRBV11-3 with TRBJ2-3, with D possibly matching TRBD1 (5 bases). The CDR3 runs to 14 residues. The V gene's germline CDR1 is SGHNT and CDR2 YENEEA. Trimming removed 8 bases at V and 0 bases at J, with 12 bases between. This chain's CDR3 is CASSSGWSTDTQYF. The DNA for the CDR3 is TGTGCCAGCTCTTCAGGGTGGAGCACAGATACGCAGTATTTT.

V usage is TRBV6-1 and J usage is TRBJ1-2, with D perhaps TRBD1 (6 bases). The CDR3 spans 18 residues. V was clipped by 0 bases and J by 8 bases, with 25 bases between them. CDR1 MNHNS and CDR2 SASEGT come from the germline V gene. The CDR3 nucleotides read TGTGCCAGCAGTGAAGCGGGCGTGACAGGTCCATCTGGACAGGGCTACACCTTC. This gives the protein CASSEAGVTGPSGQGYTF.

The chain carries TRBV9 and TRBJ1-3; 9 bases are a match to TRBD1. The trim removed 2 bases at V and 2 bases at J, leaving 2 bases unmatched. Germline V lookup: CDR1 SGDLS, CDR2 YYNGEE. This CDR3 is 15 amino acids long. The CDR3 DNA sequence: TGTGCCAGCAGCGTTAACAGGGGGCCTGGAAACACCATATATTTT. This encodes CASSVNRGPGNTIYF.

The V and J genes are TRBV6-5 and TRBJ1-2; D is ambiguous. V lost 2 bases and J lost 1, with 5 bases in between. Germline V gives CDR1 MNHEY, CDR2 SVGAGI. The CDR3 has 13 residues. The CDR3 nucleotides are TGTGCCAGCAGTTACGAGGGTAACTATGGCTACACCTTC. It encodes CASSYEGNYGYTF.